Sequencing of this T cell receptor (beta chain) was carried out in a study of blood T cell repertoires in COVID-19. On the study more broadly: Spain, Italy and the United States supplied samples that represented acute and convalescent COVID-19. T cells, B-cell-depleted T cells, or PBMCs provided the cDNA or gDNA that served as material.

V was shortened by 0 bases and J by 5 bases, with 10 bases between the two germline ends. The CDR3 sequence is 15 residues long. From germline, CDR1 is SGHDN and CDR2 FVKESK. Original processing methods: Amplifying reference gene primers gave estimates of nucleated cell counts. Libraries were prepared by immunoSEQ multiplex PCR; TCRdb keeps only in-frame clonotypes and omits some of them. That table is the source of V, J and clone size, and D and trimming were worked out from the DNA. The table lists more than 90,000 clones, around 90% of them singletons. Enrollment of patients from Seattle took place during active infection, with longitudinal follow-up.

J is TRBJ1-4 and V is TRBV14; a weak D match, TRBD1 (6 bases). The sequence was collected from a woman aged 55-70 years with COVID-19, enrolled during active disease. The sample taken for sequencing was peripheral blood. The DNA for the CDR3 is TGTGCCAGCAGCCAAGATCCGGGGGGCAATGAAAAACTGTTTTTT. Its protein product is CASSQDPGGNEKLFF.